Following are 18 T cell receptor beta chains from one sample sequenced in a study of T cell repertoires in cytomegalovirus infection. TCRdb analysed the reads with MiXCR anew, one entry per CDR3 protein. The sample contains approximately 500,000 distinct CDR3 sequences, approximately 15% of which appear only once. Material for sequencing was CD8+ T cells from PBMCs. Every receptor here comes from a human donor in good health (CMV status not recorded). Some clones in this sample may be carry-over from other donors' samples.

This chain links TRBV12-3 or TRBV12-4 with TRBJ1-5; a weak D match, TRBD1 (6 bases). This CDR3 is 16 amino acids long. V was pared by 6 bases and J by 0 bases, with 15 bases between. The CDR3 coding sequence is TGTGCCAGCAGCACAACAACAGGGTATAGCAATCAGCCCCAGCATTTT. Amino acid sequence: CASSTTTGYSNQPQHF.

To note about this clonotype: One base away lies a much larger clone, so this may be a sequencing read error. Since no conserved phenylalanine or tryptophan closes the CDR3, a read error is the likely cause. V gene TRBV5-4 combines with J gene TRBJ2-1; TRBD2 matches at 8 bases. The germline gives CDR1 SGHNT, CDR2 YYREEE (reference sequence). The CDR3 runs 15 residues. With V trimmed by 3 bases and J by 8 bases, 10 bases remained unmatched. The CDR3 DNA sequence: TGTGCCAGCAGCTCCGTGGGGACTAGTTCAGATGAGCAGTTCTTA. Its translation is CASSSVGTSSDEQFL.

This clonotype was seen a few times. The rearrangement links TRBV4-1 to TRBJ2-4; 8 positions match TRBD2. Per germline, CDR1 MGHRA and CDR2 YSYEKL. V was pared by 1 base and J by 2 bases, with 4 bases of the junction left unmatched. This CDR3 is built from 16 residues. This CDR3 is CASSQGRGGPKNIQYF. DNA for the CDR3: TGCGCCAGCAGCCAAGGCCGGGGGGGACCCAAAAACATTCAGTACTTC.

A note on this clonotype: The conserved phenylalanine or tryptophan normally closing the CDR3 is absent here, so this likely arose from a read error. V gene TRBV28 combines with J gene TRBJ2-4; no reliable D call. This CDR3 region has 14 residues. Germline loops: CDR1 MDHEN, CDR2 SYDVKM. Trimming left V 3 bases short and J 4 bases short, with 10 bases between. This chain's CDR3 is CASSFVRVKNIQYL. CDR3 DNA: TGTGCCAGCAGTTTTGTAAGGGTGAAAAACATTCAGTACTTA.

The rearrangement uses TRBV19 and TRBJ1-5; D may be TRBD1 (5 bases). The CDR3 has 16 residues. The germline CDR1 and CDR2 sequences are LNHDA and SQIVND (reference sequence). Deletions cut 2 bases from V and 5 bases from J, with 16 bases between. The CDR3 region is CASSIRAGGIHQPQHF. The DNA of the CDR3 is TGTGCCAGTAGTATAAGGGCGGGGGGAATTCATCAGCCCCAGCATTTT.

This clonotype was observed a handful of times. The V call is TRBV27, the J call TRBJ2-5; D is possibly TRBD2 (6 bases). Trimming pared 5 bases from V and 2 bases from J, leaving 12 bases between. The CDR3 is 14 amino acids. Germline V CDR1 and CDR2: MNHEY, SMNVEV (reference sequence). The CDR3 DNA sequence: TGTGCCAGCAGTCGCGGGACCCAACAAGAGACCCAGTACTTC. Residues: CASSRGTQQETQYF.

V and J are TRBV6-5 and TRBJ2-2, with D perhaps assigned TRBD1 or TRBD2 (5 bases each). The V gene lost 0 bases and the J gene lost 5 bases, with 13 bases spanning the gap. Germline lookup yields CDR1 MNHEY and CDR2 SVGAGI. This CDR3 is 16 amino acids long. CDR3 amino acids: CASSYSGPRGTGELFF. CDR3 coding DNA: TGTGCCAGCAGTTACTCGGGGCCCCGGGGAACCGGGGAGCTGTTTTTT.

Concerning this clonotype itself: A read error may be the cause here, since a much bigger clone is one base away. In this CDR3 the conserved last residue, phenylalanine or tryptophan, is missing, so a read error is likely. The chain combines TRBV7-4 with TRBJ2-7, with TRBD2 matching over 8 bases. V was pared by 4 bases and J by 6 bases, with 11 bases of the junction left unmatched. The CDR3 runs to 15 residues. Germline loops: CDR1 SGHVT, CDR2 SQSDAQ. CDR3 in amino acids: CASSSPGLVKAEQYL. In DNA form, the CDR3 reads TGTGCCAGCAGCTCTCCGGGACTAGTAAAGGCCGAGCAGTACTTA.

The chain is built from TRBV27 and TRBJ2-1; the D gene is possibly TRBD2 (5 bases). CDR1 MNHEY and CDR2 SMNVEV come from the germline V gene (reference sequence). The CDR3 runs to 15 residues. V was shortened by 4 bases and J by 2 bases, with 12 bases between the two germline ends. The CDR3 sequence is CASSWRIGTYNEQFF. The CDR3 bases are TGTGCCAGCAGTTGGAGGATAGGAACCTACAATGAGCAGTTCTTC.

In its sample, this clonotype was seen many times. V gene TRBV7-9 combines with J gene TRBJ2-5; TRBD1 aligns across 7 bases. Trimming at V came to 4 bases and at J to 1 base, leaving 0 bases not matched to a gene. The CDR3 runs to 13 residues. From germline, CDR1 is SEHNR and CDR2 FQNEAQ (reference sequence). The CDR3 nucleotides read TGTGCCAGCAGCTCAGGGGGCCAAGAGACCCAGTACTTC. Amino acids: CASSSGGQETQYF.

This clonotype was found a few times. This chain connects TRBV27 to TRBJ2-1; no clear D gene. V lost 4 bases to trimming and J lost 5 bases, with 9 bases between them. The V gene's germline CDR1 is MNHEY and CDR2 SMNVEV (reference sequence). This CDR3 contains 13 residues. Written as DNA, the CDR3 is TGTGCCAGCAGTTATAGACCCAACAATGAGCAGTTCTTC. As protein: CASSYRPNNEQFF.

The chain uses TRBV20-1 and TRBJ2-7; D possibly corresponds to TRBD1 (5 bases). Germline CDR1 and CDR2: DFQATT and SNEGSKA (reference sequence). The V end was cut by 3 bases, the J end by 4 bases, with 10 bases between. The CDR3 has 12 residues. The CDR3 reads CSASSRQYEQYF. The CDR3 DNA reads TGCAGTGCTAGTTCTAGACAGTACGAGCAGTACTTC.

This clonotype has ten or more counts. The rearrangement links TRBV7-8 to TRBJ2-1, with 9 bases lining up with TRBD2. The CDR3 contains 17 residues. The germline V gene encodes CDR1 SGHVS and CDR2 FQNEAQ. The J segment lost 7 bases and the V segment lost 7 bases, leaving 17 bases of the junction unmatched. In DNA, the CDR3 is TGTGCCAGCACCCTCCCCGCGGGTACTAGCGGGCCAAATGAGCAGTTCTTC. As protein: CASTLPAGTSGPNEQFF.

This clonotype has a handful of counts. V is TRBV9 and J is TRBJ2-7, with TRBD2 matching 7 bases. Germline loops: CDR1 SGDLS, CDR2 YYNGEE. Trimming removed 0 bases from V and 4 bases from J; junction bases left unmatched: 4. The length of the CDR3 is 14 residues. The CDR3 region has the DNA TGTGCCAGCAGCGTAGAATCTAGCGGATACGAGCAGTACTTC. Its protein is CASSVESSGYEQYF. Full variable domain (outside the CDR3, taken from reference TRBV9 and TRBJ2-7): DSGVTQTPKHLITATGQRVTLRCSPRSGDLSVYWYQQSLDQGLQFLIQYYNGEERAKGNILERFSAQQFPDLHSELNLSSLELGDSALYFCASSVESSGYEQYFGPGTRLTVT.

The J gene is TRBJ2-5, the V gene TRBV6-6, with 7 bases aligning to TRBD2. J was trimmed by 3 bases and V by 5 bases; bases with no gene match: 12. The CDR3 is made up of 16 amino acids. CDR1 and CDR2 (germline): MNHNY, SVGAGI (reference sequence). The CDR3 is CASSPTKRLAEETQYF. Here the CDR3 DNA reads TGTGCCAGCAGTCCGACTAAGCGACTAGCTGAAGAGACCCAGTACTTC.

This clonotype was seen repeatedly, ten times or more. The V and J genes are TRBV28 and TRBJ2-7; a possible D gene is TRBD2 (6 bases). Germline loops: CDR1 MDHEN, CDR2 SYDVKM. Trimming left V 5 bases short and J 3 bases short, with 17 bases between. The CDR3 runs 15 residues. The CDR3 DNA sequence: TGTGCCAGCAGTCCCAGTCTAGCGATACACTACGAGCAGTACTTC. It translates to CASSPSLAIHYEQYF.

This clonotype was recorded at least ten times. This chain connects TRBV4-2 to TRBJ2-6; D is perhaps TRBD1 (6 bases). The CDR3 runs 18 residues. V was cut by 0 bases and J by 0 bases, with 12 bases left in between. From germline, CDR1 is LGHNA and CDR2 YNFKEQ. The CDR3 is CASSQEQGLSSGANVLTF. DNA for the CDR3: TGTGCCAGCAGCCAAGAACAGGGCCTTAGCTCTGGGGCCAACGTCCTGACTTTC.

This clonotype was found a few times. The chain links TRBV6-5 to TRBJ2-5, with TRBD1 identical over 9 bases. This CDR3 spans 16 amino acids. The germline V gene has CDR1 MNHEY and CDR2 SVGAGI. The J segment lost 2 bases and the V segment lost 2 bases, leaving 6 bases of the junction unmatched. The CDR3 nucleotides read TGTGCCAGCAGTTACACAGGGGGCGCGGGGCAAGAGACCCAGTACTTC. It yields the protein CASSYTGGAGQETQYF.